A selection of T cell receptor beta chains follows, all from one sample in a study of Graves' ophthalmopathy and Graves' hyperthyroidism. One entry per CDR3 protein, called by TCRdb with MiXCR from the multiplex PCR reads. The sample records over a million distinct CDR3 sequences, about two fifths being singletons. Sequencing was carried out using peripheral blood or thyroid tissue (not recorded which). The source is an adult man with Graves' hyperthyroidism. The CDR3 runs from the conserved cysteine through the conserved F or W. A row's size may be missing; if present it is once, few, many or a size class.

V gene	J gene	clone size	CDR3 protein
TRBV10-2	TRBJ1-1	.	CASSRTGGTAEAFF
TRBV10-3	TRBJ1-2	.	CAISEGTDRSYGYTF
TRBV9	TRBJ2-2	.	CASSAGPDREVAGELFF
TRBV2	TRBJ1-2	many	CASSETRGYTF
TRBV12-3/TRBV12-4	TRBJ2-2	.	CASRMGATGTGELFF
TRBV6-2/TRBV6-3	TRBJ2-6	few	CASRRFSGANVLTF
TRBV5-1	TRBJ2-5	.	CASSLGASGGRETQYF
TRBV10-3	TRBJ2-5	.	CATRTSGNWETQYF
TRBV14	TRBJ2-7	.	CASNRTSGRGEQYF
TRBV6-5	TRBJ1-6	.	CASTRQGASYNSPLHF
TRBV28	TRBJ1-2	.	CASSTRKQGNYGYTF
TRBV7-9	TRBJ2-5	many	CASSLGWTGAFQETQYF
TRBV12-3/TRBV12-4	TRBJ2-5	many	CASRKGQGQETQYF
TRBV4-1	TRBJ2-5	many	CASSQGGIQETQYF
TRBV10-3	TRBJ1-5	many	CAISEIGYSQPQHF
TRBV7-8	TRBJ1-6	.	CATSLRYQNSPLHF
TRBV10-3	TRBJ1-6	.	CAISFGLNSPLHF
TRBV28	TRBJ2-7	.	CASSMRRVEQYF
TRBV7-8	TRBJ1-1	many	CASSAHRGIRTEAFF
TRBV6-6	TRBJ1-5	many	CASSYVRDRGQQPQHF